The rows below give T cell receptor beta chains drawn from one sample of a study of cytomegalovirus exposure and HLA in healthy donors. Sequenced by immunoSEQ multiplex PCR; TCRdb stores in-frame clones only, minus some. Of over 110,000 clones detected, 82% appear once; the ten largest clones hold over 2.5%. Sequencing input: PBMCs. These receptors were collected from a male donor in good health and CMV-seronegative. Both conserved end residues are part of each CDR3. Each record gives: clone size, D gene, J gene, V gene, CDR3 DNA, CDR3 protein. A D gene is named only where the DNA matches it firmly. Not every row has a clone size; where given, it reads once, few, many or a size class.

size: .
D: .
J: TRBJ2-1
V: TRBV4-3
DNA: TGCGCCAGCAGCCAAGATAAGCACAATGAGCAGTTCTTC
CDR3: CASSQDKHNEQFF

size: .
D: .
J: TRBJ2-5
V: TRBV7-2
DNA: TGTGCCAGCAGGCCACGTCCGGGGGAGACCCAGTACTTC
CDR3: CASRPRPGETQYF

size: few
D: .
J: TRBJ1-6
V: TRBV6-5
DNA: TGTGCCAGCAGTTACTCAGAGCACTCCTATAATTCACCCCTCCACTTT
CDR3: CASSYSEHSYNSPLHF

size: few
D: TRBD2
J: TRBJ2-3
V: TRBV4-3
DNA: TGCGCCAGCAGCCAAGGGACTAGCGGAGCCCTCACAGATACGCAGTATTTT
CDR3: CASSQGTSGALTDTQYF

size: once
D: .
J: TRBJ2-7
V: TRBV7-8
DNA: TGTGCCAGCAGCTTAGCGCCTAACAGGGACGAGCAGTACTTC
CDR3: CASSLAPNRDEQYF

size: .
D: TRBD1
J: TRBJ1-6
V: TRBV30
DNA: TGTGCCTGGAGTGTACAGGGGAGTGCACCCCTCCACTTT
CDR3: CAWSVQGSAPLHF

size: few
D: .
J: TRBJ2-7
V: TRBV9
DNA: TGTGCCAGCAGCTCAACAGGCTACGAGCAGTACTTC
CDR3: CASSSTGYEQYF

size: few
D: .
J: TRBJ2-5
V: TRBV25-1
DNA: TGTGCCAGCAGTGAAGGACAGCGATTCCAAGAGACCCAGTACTTC
CDR3: CASSEGQRFQETQYF

size: .
D: .
J: TRBJ2-5
V: TRBV4-1
DNA: TGCGCCAGCAGCCAAGGGCGGAAGGGGCAAGAGACCCAGTACTTC
CDR3: CASSQGRKGQETQYF

size: .
D: .
J: TRBJ2-7
V: TRBV25-1
DNA: TGTGCCAGCAGTGACTTCGGAGGGGTCGGATACGAGCAGTACTTC
CDR3: CASSDFGGVGYEQYF

size: few
D: .
J: TRBJ1-2
V: TRBV30
DNA: TGTGCCTGGAGTCCCTTCACAGGGAGATATGGCTACACCTTC
CDR3: CAWSPFTGRYGYTF

size: .
D: .
J: TRBJ1-2
V: TRBV13
DNA: TGTGCCAGCGATAAGGCCGGGACACGAGGCTACACCTTC
CDR3: CASDKAGTRGYTF

size: .
D: .
J: TRBJ2-7
V: TRBV7-8
DNA: TGTGCCAGCAGCTTACTTTCGGGAGACTCCTACGAGCAGTACTTC
CDR3: CASSLLSGDSYEQYF

size: .
D: .
J: TRBJ1-3
V: TRBV30
DNA: TGTGCCTGGAGCACAGGCTCTGGAAACACCATATATTTT
CDR3: CAWSTGSGNTIYF

size: .
D: .
J: TRBJ2-5
V: TRBV19
DNA: TGTGCCAGTAGTATAGATCAGGGCGGGAACAATCAAGAGACCCAGTACTTC
CDR3: CASSIDQGGNNQETQYF

size: once
D: .
J: TRBJ2-7
V: TRBV6-5
DNA: TGTGCCAGCAGTTCCACACCAAGTGGCCCCTCCTACGAGCAGTACTTC
CDR3: CASSSTPSGPSYEQYF

size: .
D: .
J: TRBJ2-3
V: TRBV5-4
DNA: TGTGCCAGCAGCTTGGAGACCCAGCGATTGACAGATACGCAGTATTTT
CDR3: CASSLETQRLTDTQYF

size: few
D: .
J: TRBJ1-2
V: TRBV7-2
DNA: TGTGCCAGCAGCCAGGGGATAGGGAACTATGGCTACACCTTC
CDR3: CASSQGIGNYGYTF

size: few
D: .
J: TRBJ1-1
V: TRBV11-3
DNA: TGTGCCAGCAGTTTTAGCGGTGGTGAAGCTTTCTTT
CDR3: CASSFSGGEAFF

size: .
D: TRBD1
J: TRBJ1-5
V: TRBV4-3
DNA: TGCGCCAGCAGGGACAGGGATGACAATCAGCCCCAGCATTTT
CDR3: CASRDRDDNQPQHF

size: .
D: TRBD2
J: TRBJ2-7
V: TRBV28
DNA: TGTGCCAGCAGTTCCACTCTAGCGGGGGCACCCTACGAGCAGTACTTC
CDR3: CASSSTLAGAPYEQYF

size: .
D: TRBD2
J: TRBJ2-1
V: TRBV7-2
DNA: TGTGCCAGCAGCCTTAGCGGGGGATACAATGAGCAGTTCTTC
CDR3: CASSLSGGYNEQFF

size: .
D: .
J: TRBJ1-2
V: TRBV5-4
DNA: TGTGCCAGCAGCTTGGAGTTAGCCAGTGGGTACACCTTC
CDR3: CASSLELASGYTF

size: .
D: .
J: TRBJ2-3
V: TRBV2
DNA: TGTGCCAGCAGTGCCAGACTAGCAGATACGCAGTATTTT
CDR3: CASSARLADTQYF

size: once
D: .
J: TRBJ1-5
V: TRBV4-1
DNA: TGCGCCAGCAGCCAAGGGAGACGGGATCAGCCCCAGCATTTT
CDR3: CASSQGRRDQPQHF

size: .
D: TRBD2
J: TRBJ2-2
V: TRBV29-1
DNA: TGCAGCGTTGAAGTTGGGGCCGGTGGAGCGGGAGTAGGGTCCACCGGGGAGCTGTTTTTT
CDR3: CSVEVGAGGAGVGSTGELFF

size: .
D: .
J: TRBJ2-7
V: TRBV11-2
DNA: TGTGCCAGCAGCTCCCGTCGAGTTCGGGGTGAGGAACATCACTTC
CDR3: CASSSRRVRGEEHHF

size: .
D: .
J: TRBJ2-2
V: TRBV2
DNA: TGTGCCAGCCAGCTACGGGGTTCCGGGGAGCTGTTTTTT
CDR3: CASQLRGSGELFF

size: few
D: .
J: TRBJ2-1
V: TRBV27
DNA: TGTGCCAGCAGTTTAGCGGGCTACGGGGGCAATGAGCAGTTCTTC
CDR3: CASSLAGYGGNEQFF

size: .
D: TRBD1
J: TRBJ1-4
V: TRBV19
DNA: TGTGCCAGTAGTGCGGTGACAGGGTTGGGGGGAAATGAAAAACTGTTTTTT
CDR3: CASSAVTGLGGNEKLFF

size: .
D: .
J: TRBJ1-2
V: TRBV29-1
DNA: TGCAGCGTTGCAGGGGCCTATGGCTACACCTTC
CDR3: CSVAGAYGYTF

size: .
D: .
J: TRBJ2-7
V: TRBV28
DNA: TGTGCCAGCACTCCCACGGTCGGGGGATATTACGAGCAGTACTTC
CDR3: CASTPTVGGYYEQYF

size: .
D: .
J: TRBJ2-1
V: TRBV11-3
DNA: TGTGCCAGCAGCCCCACTAGGGTTTCCTACAATGAGCAGTTCTTC
CDR3: CASSPTRVSYNEQFF

size: .
D: TRBD2
J: TRBJ2-1
V: TRBV30
DNA: TGTGCCTGGAGTGGCGAGCGGGACTTGTTCTTC
CDR3: CAWSGERDLFF

size: .
D: TRBD2
J: TRBJ2-7
V: TRBV9
DNA: TGTGCCAGCAGCGAGATAGCGGGAGGGCCCTACGAGCAGTACTTC
CDR3: CASSEIAGGPYEQYF

size: once
D: .
J: TRBJ2-1
V: TRBV19
DNA: TGTGCCAGTACTGCCGGTCTGGAGCAGTTCTTC
CDR3: CASTAGLEQFF

size: .
D: TRBD2
J: TRBJ2-7
V: TRBV4-3
DNA: TGCGCCAGTTCCCGGGACTACCAATCAACCTACGAGCAGTACTTC
CDR3: CASSRDYQSTYEQYF

size: .
D: TRBD2
J: TRBJ2-7
V: TRBV5-4
DNA: TGTGCCAGCAGCTTGACTAGCGGGAATGTCGAGCAGTACTTC
CDR3: CASSLTSGNVEQYF

size: .
D: TRBD1
J: TRBJ1-2
V: TRBV7-9
DNA: TGTGCCAGCAGCCGCCGGGACAGTGAGAACTATGGCTACACCTTC
CDR3: CASSRRDSENYGYTF

size: .
D: .
J: TRBJ2-7
V: TRBV28
DNA: TGTGCCAGCAGTTTAACAGGCAGCTCCTACGAGCAGTACTTC
CDR3: CASSLTGSSYEQYF

size: once
D: TRBD2
J: TRBJ2-5
V: TRBV27
DNA: TGTGCCAGTAGCCCCGCTAGCGGGAGGGAAGAGACCCAGTACTTC
CDR3: CASSPASGREETQYF

size: few
D: TRBD1
J: TRBJ1-2
V: TRBV4-2
DNA: TGTGCCAGCAGCCAAGATCAAGGGGGCGGGTATGGCTACACCTTC
CDR3: CASSQDQGGGYGYTF

size: .
D: TRBD1
J: TRBJ1-2
V: TRBV4-1
DNA: TGCGCCAGCAGCCAAGGGGACAGGGGAGACAGACCGTTAGTCTTC
CDR3: CASSQGDRGDRPLVF

size: .
D: TRBD2
J: TRBJ2-7
V: TRBV4-1
DNA: TGCGCCAGCAGCCTCGGACTAGCGGGATCCTACGAGCAGTACTTC
CDR3: CASSLGLAGSYEQYF

size: few
D: .
J: TRBJ1-2
V: TRBV19
DNA: TGTGCCAGTAGTGCCAACAGGGTAGATGGCTACACCTTC
CDR3: CASSANRVDGYTF

size: few
D: .
J: TRBJ2-3
V: TRBV9
DNA: TGTGCCAGCAGCGTAGTGGGAGACGGAACGGATACGCAGTATTTT
CDR3: CASSVVGDGTDTQYF

size: .
D: TRBD2
J: TRBJ2-1
V: TRBV5-1
DNA: TGCGCCAGCAGCTTCGGGGGGGACGGGAATGAGCAGTTCTTC
CDR3: CASSFGGDGNEQFF

size: .
D: .
J: TRBJ2-3
V: TRBV2
DNA: TGTGCCAGCAGTGAGGCTGAGCGATCCCTCACAGATACGCAGTATTTT
CDR3: CASSEAERSLTDTQYF

size: .
D: TRBD1
J: TRBJ2-1
V: TRBV29-1
DNA: TGCAGCGTTGAAGGGGGGGACAGGCTCCCCTACAATGAGCAGTTCTTC
CDR3: CSVEGGDRLPYNEQFF

size: few
D: .
J: TRBJ2-1
V: TRBV4-3
DNA: TGCGCCAGCAGCCAAGTGAACATGCATCCGGGTGAGCAGTTCTTC
CDR3: CASSQVNMHPGEQFF